The 17 T cell receptor beta chains below all came from one sample that was sequenced in a study of T cells in Graves' hyperthyroidism and ophthalmopathy. TCR beta CDR3 region amplification was performed from RNA transcripts. When the TCR CDR3 underwent first-round RT-PCR, the HTBI primer set was used. TCRdb processed the multiplex PCR reads anew with MiXCR; each CDR3 protein has one entry. The data hold a few hundred thousand distinct CDR3 sequences, with under 25% observed a single time. The sequencing input was blood. The receptors originated from a man between 18 and 29 years old with Graves' hyperthyroidism.

This clonotype was seen ten or more times. V gene TRBV28 combines with J gene TRBJ1-2; possible D gene TRBD1, 5 bases. The CDR3 is 15 amino acids. Germline-derived CDR1 and CDR2 are MDHEN and SYDVKM. The germline V and J ends were trimmed by 1 base and 7 bases, with 16 bases remaining between them. CDR3 sequence (DNA): TGTGCCAGCAGTTTATCCCAATCGACAGTCGGTGGCTACACCTTC. This sequence encodes CASSLSQSTVGGYTF.

The table lists this clonotype with many counts. The chain joins TRBV7-2 to TRBJ1-2, with D hard to call. Trimming removed 5 bases at V and 0 bases at J, with 16 bases between. The CDR3 length is 16 residues. Germline CDR1 is SGHTA and CDR2 is FQGNSA. CDR3 residues: CASSRYRGGANYGYTF. CDR3 nucleotide sequence: TGTGCCAGCAGCCGATACCGAGGAGGAGCTAACTATGGCTACACCTTC.

This clonotype was seen ten or more times. The J gene is TRBJ1-1, the V gene TRBV28; no firm D call. The V end was cut by 7 bases, the J end by 0 bases, with 21 bases between. This CDR3 has 17 amino acids. Germline loops: CDR1 MDHEN, CDR2 SYDVKM. For the CDR3, the DNA is TGTGCCAGCACCCGAAATTGGGCAGTGGTTATGAACACTGAAGCTTTCTTT. Protein: CASTRNWAVVMNTEAFF.

The J gene is TRBJ2-5, the V gene TRBV9; possibly TRBD1 or TRBD2 for D (5 bases each). This CDR3 comprises 17 residues. Trimming left V 3 bases short and J 0 bases short, with 18 bases between. From germline, CDR1 is SGDLS and CDR2 YYNGEE. CDR3 in DNA: TGTGCCAGCAGCGGCCTTTACCCGGGACCGAACCAAGAGACCCAGTACTTC. Translation: CASSGLYPGPNQETQYF.

This clonotype was seen at least ten times. The CDR3 here is CASTPVRGDSGYGYTF. The CDR3 nucleotides are TGTGCCAGCACTCCGGTCAGGGGCGACAGTGGCTATGGCTACACCTTC. This chain uses TRBV6-1 with TRBJ1-2; D perhaps matches TRBD1 (6 bases). Trimming left V 7 bases short and J 4 bases short, with 22 bases between. The CDR3 covers 16 residues. Germline CDR1 reads MNHNS; CDR2 reads SASEGT.

This clonotype was observed at least ten times. The rearrangement links TRBV12-3 or TRBV12-4 to TRBJ2-7; 12 bases fit TRBD2. The V and J ends lost 5 bases and 6 bases, in that order; junction bases with no gene match: 8. The CDR3 has 15 amino acids. The CDR3 spells CASSTLAGGPVEQYF. DNA of the CDR3: TGTGCCAGCAGTACCCTAGCGGGGGGGCCCGTCGAGCAGTACTTC.

The chain is built from TRBV19 and TRBJ2-7; the D is unclear. The CDR3 is made up of 13 amino acids. The germline V gene encodes CDR1 LNHDA and CDR2 SQIVND (reference sequence). V dropped 3 bases and J dropped 3 bases, with 9 bases sitting between them. The CDR3 DNA reads TGTGCCAGTAGTATCGGATCCGGCTACGAGCAGTACTTC. It specifies CASSIGSGYEQYF.

In its sample, this clonotype was seen many times. The chain recombines TRBV6-1 with TRBJ2-5, with 9 bases identical to TRBD1. V lost 0 bases and J lost 4; bases outside the gene matches: 6. This CDR3 is 16 amino acids long. Germline loops: CDR1 MNHNS, CDR2 SASEGT. The CDR3 DNA reads TGTGCCAGCAGTGAAGCACCGGGACAGGGACCAGAGACCCAGTACTTC. Its protein is CASSEAPGQGPETQYF.

This clonotype was observed at least ten times. The rearrangement uses TRBV12-5 and TRBJ2-2; no reliable D call. The germline V gene encodes CDR1 LGHNT and CDR2 FRNRAP. V was shortened by 6 bases and J by 4 bases, with 3 bases between the two germline ends. This CDR3 region has 11 residues. The CDR3 DNA reads as TGTGCTAGTGGGGTCACCGGGGAGCTGTTTTTT. Protein product: CASGVTGELFF.

This clonotype has ten or more counts. The chain joins TRBV7-2 to TRBJ2-7; D unclear. V lost 5 bases to trimming and J lost 4 bases, with 12 bases between them. The CDR3 totals 13 residues. The V gene's germline CDR1 is SGHTA and CDR2 FQGNSA. The CDR3 DNA sequence: TGTGCCAGCAGCCGGGCGGTGGGTTACGAGCAGTACTTC. It encodes CASSRAVGYEQYF.

In this sample, this clonotype turned up a few times. The chain has TRBV28 and TRBJ2-5; D not resolved. There are 14 residues in the CDR3. Trimming removed 5 bases at V and 0 bases at J, with 10 bases between. Germline lookup yields CDR1 MDHEN and CDR2 SYDVKM. The CDR3 spells CASSPPLNQETQYF. In DNA, the CDR3 is TGTGCCAGCAGTCCTCCCCTCAACCAAGAGACCCAGTACTTC. Using reference TRBV28 and TRBJ2-5 for the parts outside the CDR3, the full variable domain is DVKVTQSSRYLVKRTGEKVFLECVQDMDHENMFWYRQDPGLGLRLIYFSYDVKMKEKGDIPEGYSVSREKKERFSLILESASTNQTSMYLCASSPPLNQETQYFGPGTRLLVL.

The chain recombines TRBV6-7 with TRBJ1-1, with D possibly TRBD1 on 6 matching bases. TRBV6-7 is sorted into the ORF group, with uncertain function. This CDR3 is 13 amino acids long. V shed 6 bases and J shed 5 bases, with 13 bases lying between them. The CDR3 DNA sequence: TGTGCCAGCAGCCAACTGGGACAAACTGAAGCTTTCTTT. Translation gives CASSQLGQTEAFF.

At least ten counts were recorded for this clonotype. The CDR3 DNA reads TGTGCCAGCAGTCCCTGGACAGGGAGTCTCTCTGGAAACACCATATATTTT. Its protein is CASSPWTGSLSGNTIYF. The chain recombines TRBV6-4 with TRBJ1-3; TRBD1 matches 8 bases. Germline loops: CDR1 MRHNA, CDR2 SNTAGT. The CDR3 covers 17 residues. The V gene end was trimmed by 5 bases and the J gene end by 0 bases; junction bases not matched to a gene: 9.

In its sample, this clonotype was seen many times. The rearrangement uses TRBV2 and TRBJ2-2; TRBD1 matches at 7 bases. The CDR3 spans 14 residues. V shed 3 bases, J shed 5 bases, and the junction held 3 bases outside the gene matches. CDR1 and CDR2 from the germline V gene are SNHLY and FYNNEI. The CDR3, as DNA: TGTGCCAGCAGTGAGAGGGGGCCTACCGGGGAGCTGTTTTTT. Amino acids: CASSERGPTGELFF.

The chain is built from TRBV6-2 or TRBV6-3 and TRBJ1-2, with D maybe TRBD1 (5 bases). This CDR3 has 13 residues. CDR1 and CDR2 from the germline V gene are MNHEY and SVGEGT. V lost 2 bases and J lost 8, with 12 bases in between. Here the CDR3 reads CASSYDRGTGYTF. CDR3 coding DNA: TGTGCCAGCAGTTACGATAGGGGAACAGGCTACACCTTC.

The V call is TRBV12-3 or TRBV12-4, the J call TRBJ2-5; possible D gene TRBD2, 5 bases. The CDR3 is made up of 13 amino acids. Deletions cut 3 bases from V and 5 bases from J, with 10 bases between. The CDR3 DNA reads TGTGCCAGCAGTTTGAGGGCGAGGGAGACCCAGTACTTC. Protein: CASSLRARETQYF.

This CDR3 reads CASSDVSGEQYF. The CDR3 coding sequence is TGCGCCAGCAGCGATGTATCGGGCGAGCAGTACTTC. V and J are TRBV5-1 and TRBJ2-7; no clear D. The V gene's germline CDR1 is SGHRS and CDR2 YFSETQ. CDR3 length equals 12 residues. Between the trimmed V and J ends, which lost 4 bases and 6 bases, there was a span of 11 bases. The whole variable domain, remainder taken from reference TRBV5-1 and TRBJ2-7, is KAGVTQTPRYLIKTRGQQVTLSCSPISGHRSVSWYQQTPGQGLQFLFEYFSETQRNKGNFPGRFSGRQFSNSRSEMNVSTLELGDSALYLCASSDVSGEQYFGPGTRLTVT.